Sequencing of this T cell receptor (beta chain) was carried out in a study of blood T cell repertoires in COVID-19. Libraries were prepared by immunoSEQ multiplex PCR; TCRdb keeps only in-frame clonotypes and omits some of them. The sample shows some 200,000 clones, around 85% of them seen only once. The sample comprised peripheral blood. The sequence came from a woman of 80 years or more with acute or convalescent COVID-19.

The chain's CDR3 is CASSEDDSGVQPQHF. The CDR3 bases are TGTGCCAGCAGTGAAGATGACAGCGGGGTTCAGCCCCAGCATTTT. V and J are TRBV6-1 and TRBJ1-5, with D possibly matching TRBD1 (5 bases). Germline lookup yields CDR1 MNHNS and CDR2 SASEGT. The length of the CDR3 is 15 residues. V lost 1 base to trimming and J lost 6 bases, with 13 bases between them.